Shown below are 24 T cell receptor beta chains from a single sample sequenced in a study of blood T cells in healthy people across ages (dated by TCRdb to about 2015). Libraries came from 5' RACE. Sequenced using an Illumina HiSeq 2500. A second 7 to 11 cycle PCR used a sample-barcoded 5' primer and a J-beta primer mix. Through fastp at Q25 and MiXCR, TCRdb rebuilt clones from the public reads, retaining in-frame beta chains. All rows with the same CDR3 protein become a single entry with the most common DNA and genes. This sample is represented by approximately 600,000 distinct CDR3 sequences; roughly three fifths of them were singletons. The ten largest clones add up to over 35% of the sample. The sequencing sample was made of blood. The origin of the receptors is a man aged 55 to 70 in good health.

The chain employs TRBV4-1 and TRBJ2-3; TRBD1 or TRBD2 may be the D gene (5 bases each). V was shortened by 1 base and J by 4 bases, with 15 bases between the two germline ends. The CDR3 extends over 16 amino acids. Germline V gives CDR1 MGHRA, CDR2 YSYEKL. The CDR3 nucleotides are TGCGCCAGCAGCCAAGGTACTAGGGACGGGTCAGATACGCAGTATTTT. The encoded protein is CASSQGTRDGSDTQYF.

V is TRBV20-1 and J is TRBJ1-4, with 7 bases identical to TRBD1. V shed 5 bases, J shed 8 bases, and the junction held 5 bases outside the gene matches. Germline V lookup: CDR1 DFQATT, CDR2 SNEGSKA (reference sequence). The CDR3 runs to 12 residues. In DNA form, the CDR3 reads TGCAGTGCTCGCCCAGGGGGGGAAAAACTGTTTTTT. This encodes CSARPGGEKLFF.

This chain joins TRBV2 and TRBJ2-7; D perhaps matches TRBD1 (6 bases). V was cut by 6 bases and J by 7 bases, with 16 bases left in between. This CDR3 comprises 13 residues. Germline CDR1 and CDR2: SNHLY and FYNNEI. In nucleotides, the CDR3 is TGTGCCAGCAGGGAGGACAGTTTAGTAGAGCAGTACTTC. Amino acids: CASREDSLVEQYF.

The CDR3 DNA follows: TGTGCCAGCAGTTACACGTTCGGGGGTGGCTACACCTTC. This codes for CASSYTFGGGYTF. V is TRBV6-2 or TRBV6-3 and J is TRBJ1-2, with D maybe TRBD1 (5 bases). The CDR3 runs 13 residues. CDR1 is MNHEY, CDR2 SVGEGT, per germline. V was trimmed by 2 bases and J by 7 bases, leaving 11 bases between them.

The chain joins TRBV7-8 to TRBJ2-7; D unclear. CDR1 is SGHVS, CDR2 FQNEAQ, per germline. The CDR3 loop spans 15 amino acids. V was shortened by 1 base and J by 0 bases, with 10 bases between the two germline ends. The chain's CDR3 is CASSLGQPSSYEQYF. CDR3 coding DNA: TGTGCCAGCAGCTTAGGGCAGCCGAGCTCCTACGAGCAGTACTTC.

J is TRBJ2-1 and V is TRBV10-3; 12 bases align to TRBD2. This CDR3 contains 15 residues. CDR1 is ENHRY, CDR2 SYGVKD, per germline. V trimming: 5 bases; J trimming: 4 bases; junction bases outside the gene matches: 3. The CDR3 DNA is TGTGCCATCAGTTCCGGGACTAGCGGGTACAATGAGCAGTTCTTC. It translates to CAISSGTSGYNEQFF.

The chain employs TRBV13 and TRBJ2-3; a weak D match, TRBD2 (6 bases). V lost 5 bases to trimming and J lost 4 bases, with 13 bases between them. The germline CDR1 and CDR2 sequences are PRHDT and FYEKMQ (reference sequence). The CDR3 is 14 amino acids. The CDR3 here is CASSRTRDSDTQYF. The DNA of the CDR3 is TGTGCCAGCAGCCGTACCCGGGACTCAGATACGCAGTATTTT.

V is TRBV6-2 or TRBV6-3 and J is TRBJ1-4; 7 nucleotides line up with TRBD1. This CDR3 comprises 16 residues. CDR1 and CDR2 (germline): MNHEY, SVGEGT. With 2 bases clipped from V and 5 bases from J, the junction kept 8 bases outside the gene matches. The CDR3 nucleotides are TGTGCCAGCAGTTACCCCGGACAGGTGGCAAATGAAAAACTGTTTTTT. Translation: CASSYPGQVANEKLFF.

The chain is built from TRBV29-1 and TRBJ1-5; D is uncertain. Germline CDR1 is SQVTM and CDR2 is ANQGSEA. The V end was cut by 0 bases, the J end by 5 bases, with 8 bases between. The CDR3 spans 13 residues. The DNA for the CDR3 is TGCAGCGTTGAAGATGCTGAGGATCAGCCCCAGCATTTT. It yields the protein CSVEDAEDQPQHF.

This clonotype was recorded a few times. The rearrangement uses TRBV7-9 and TRBJ2-5, with 8 bases that match TRBD2. There are 14 residues in the CDR3. Unmatched junction bases numbered 10, after V lost 2 bases and J lost 11 bases. Germline CDR1 SEHNR, CDR2 FQNEAQ (reference sequence). The DNA of the CDR3 is TGTGCCAGCAGCTTATCGAGCGGGGGCAGGGAGCAGTACTTC. It encodes CASSLSSGGREQYF. Full variable domain (rest looked up from reference TRBV7-9 and TRBJ2-5): DTGVSQNPRHKITKRGQNVTFRCDPISEHNRLYWYRQTLGQGPEFLTYFQNEAQLEKSRLLSDRFSAERPKGSFSTLEIQRTEQGDSAMYLCASSLSSGGREQYFGPGTRLLVL.

This rearrangement joins TRBV7-9 to TRBJ2-4; no clear D. This CDR3 has 12 amino acids. The V end was cut by 5 bases, the J end by 6 bases, with 8 bases between. Germline V gives CDR1 SEHNR, CDR2 FQNEAQ (reference sequence). The CDR3 DNA follows: TGTGCCAGCAGCCGACGCCCAAACATTCAGTACTTC. Protein: CASSRRPNIQYF.

This clonotype came up a few times. CDR3 DNA sequence: TGTGCCAGCGGCGGACAGGGAGGGGACGAGCAGTACTTC. Protein sequence: CASGGQGGDEQYF. The chain joins TRBV6-5 to TRBJ2-7, with a possible D match to TRBD1 (8 bases). CDR1 MNHEY and CDR2 SVGAGI come from the germline V gene. There are 13 residues in the CDR3. V lost 8 bases, J lost 5 bases, and 16 bases lay in between.

In its sample, this clonotype was seen a few times. The chain employs TRBV6-6 and TRBJ1-4; tentatively, D is TRBD1 (6 bases). Trimming left V 6 bases short and J 8 bases short, with 10 bases between. This CDR3 has 12 amino acids. Germline CDR1 and CDR2: MNHNY and SVGAGI (reference sequence). CDR3 amino acids: CASSSDREKLFF. The CDR3 DNA reads TGTGCCAGCAGCTCGGACAGAGAAAAACTGTTTTTT.

This chain connects TRBV9 to TRBJ2-3; 7 nucleotides agree with TRBD2. The germline CDR1 and CDR2 sequences are SGDLS and YYNGEE. J was trimmed by 1 base and V by 4 bases; bases with no gene match: 6. This CDR3 region has 15 residues. The CDR3 loop reads CASSSSGVGTDTQYF. CDR3 bases: TGTGCCAGCAGCTCCAGCGGGGTAGGCACAGATACGCAGTATTTT.

The CDR3 nucleotides read TGTGCCAGCAGCTTCCGTGGAGGGGGCACAGATACGCAGTATTTT. Translated: CASSFRGGGTDTQYF. This chain links TRBV7-9 with TRBJ2-3, with D possibly being TRBD2 (6 bases). V gave up 3 bases and J gave up 1 base, with 11 bases separating them. The CDR3 covers 15 residues. CDR1 and CDR2 (germline): SEHNR, FQNEAQ (reference sequence).

The chain couples TRBV3-1 to TRBJ1-2, with D unclear. Germline V lookup: CDR1 LGHDT, CDR2 YNNKEL (reference sequence). Trimming took 0 bases from V and 4 from J, leaving 15 bases between them. The CDR3 runs to 16 residues. This CDR3 reads CASSQDLQADLYGYTF. For the CDR3, the DNA is TGTGCCAGCAGCCAAGATCTGCAGGCGGACCTCTATGGCTACACCTTC. Looking up the rest from reference TRBV3-1 and TRBJ1-2 gives the full variable domain: DTAVSQTPKYLVTQMGNDKSIKCEQNLGHDTMYWYKQDSKKFLKIMFSYNNKELIINETVPNRFSPKSPDKAHLNLHINSLELGDSAVYFCASSQDLQADLYGYTFGSGTRLTVV.

The chain links TRBV10-3 to TRBJ2-5; D is perhaps TRBD1 or TRBD2 (5 bases each). With 4 bases removed from V and 4 bases from J, the gap between germline ends came to 13 bases. The CDR3 covers 14 residues. Germline CDR1 reads ENHRY; CDR2 reads SYGVKD. Written as DNA, the CDR3 is TGTGCCATCAGTGTAGAGGGGATCCTAGAGACCCAGTACTTC. Its translation: CAISVEGILETQYF.

This clonotype came up a few times. This chain connects TRBV3-1 to TRBJ2-5; D not resolved. CDR3 length equals 14 residues. Germline V gene data show CDR1 as LGHDT and CDR2 as YNNKEL (reference sequence). V was pared by 2 bases and J by 1 base, with 8 bases between. CDR3 region: CASSQNSLQETQYF. CDR3 coding DNA: TGTGCCAGCAGCCAAAACAGTCTCCAAGAGACCCAGTACTTC.

V is TRBV28 and J is TRBJ2-1, with D perhaps TRBD2 (7 bases). In germline, CDR1 is MDHEN, CDR2 SYDVKM. The ends were cut back, 2 bases at V and 4 bases at J, with 18 bases in the middle. The CDR3 has 17 residues. CDR3 sequence reads: CASSLLVGGAIYNEQFF. CDR3 bases: TGTGCCAGCAGTTTACTGGTAGGGGGGGCCATTTACAATGAGCAGTTCTTC.

This chain uses TRBV4-1 with TRBJ2-5; D is unclear. Germline CDR1 is MGHRA and CDR2 is YSYEKL. With 0 bases removed from V and 2 bases from J, the gap between germline ends came to 7 bases. This CDR3 region has 14 residues. The chain's CDR3 is CASSQDSDQETQYF. The DNA of the CDR3 is TGCGCCAGCAGCCAAGACAGTGATCAAGAGACCCAGTACTTC.

The chain recombines TRBV2 with TRBJ1-5; maybe TRBD1 (6 bases). CDR1 and CDR2 from the germline V gene are SNHLY and FYNNEI. This CDR3 comprises 13 residues. With 6 bases removed from V and 9 bases from J, the gap between germline ends came to 15 bases. The CDR3 loop is CASSLTGPPPQHF. Written as DNA, the CDR3 is TGTGCCAGCAGCCTAACAGGGCCGCCGCCCCAGCATTTT.

The chain links TRBV4-1 to TRBJ2-1, with D maybe TRBD1 (5 bases). The CDR3 extends over 15 amino acids. Per the germline V gene, CDR1 is MGHRA and CDR2 is YSYEKL. Trimming removed 4 bases from V and 4 bases from J, with 14 bases in between. The CDR3 DNA follows: TGCGCCAGCAGCCTAGATGGGGCCGGTTACAATGAGCAGTTCTTC. This gives the protein CASSLDGAGYNEQFF.

This CDR3 is CSVGAGDRDYGYTF. The CDR3 nucleotides read TGCAGCGTTGGGGCGGGGGACAGAGACTATGGCTACACCTTC. The rearrangement joins TRBV29-1 to TRBJ1-2; 7 positions match TRBD1. CDR3 length: 14 amino acids. The V gene's germline CDR1 is SQVTM and CDR2 ANQGSEA. V lost 4 bases and J lost 3; bases outside the gene matches: 8.

The chain employs TRBV12-3 or TRBV12-4 and TRBJ2-3; TRBD2 matches at 8 bases. This CDR3 is built from 15 residues. V dropped 6 bases and J dropped 0; count of bases not matched to a gene: 5. The CDR3 here is CASRPTGGSTDTQYF. The CDR3 DNA follows: TGTGCCAGCAGGCCTACGGGGGGGAGCACAGATACGCAGTATTTT.